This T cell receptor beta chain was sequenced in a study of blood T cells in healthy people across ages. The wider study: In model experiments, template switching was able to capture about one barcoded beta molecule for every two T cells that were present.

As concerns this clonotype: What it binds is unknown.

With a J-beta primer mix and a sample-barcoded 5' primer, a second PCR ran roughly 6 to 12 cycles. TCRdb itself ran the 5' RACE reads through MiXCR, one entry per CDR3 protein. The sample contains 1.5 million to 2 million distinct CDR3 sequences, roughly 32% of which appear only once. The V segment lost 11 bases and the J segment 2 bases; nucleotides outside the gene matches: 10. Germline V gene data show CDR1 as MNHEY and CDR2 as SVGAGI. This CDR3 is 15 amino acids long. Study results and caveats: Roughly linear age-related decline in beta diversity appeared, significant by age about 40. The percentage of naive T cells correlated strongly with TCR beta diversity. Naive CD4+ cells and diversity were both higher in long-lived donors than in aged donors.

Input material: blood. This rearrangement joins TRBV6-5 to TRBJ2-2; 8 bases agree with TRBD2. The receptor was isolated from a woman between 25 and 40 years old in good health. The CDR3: CACRRAGGNTGELFF. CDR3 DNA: TGTGCCTGTAGAAGGGCGGGAGGCAACACCGGGGAGCTGTTTTTT.